What follows are 21 T cell receptor beta chains derived from one specimen sequenced in a study of T-cell reconstitution after alpha-beta-depleted transplantation in children (dated by TCRdb to the mid-2010s). The receptor library was made with PCR. TCRdb lists the instrument as Illumina HiSeq 2500. To normalize quantification of the TCRbeta repertoire, the TCR libraries were built with molecular barcoding that relied on unique molecular identifiers. TCRdb cleaned the public reads at Q25 with fastp, built clones with MiXCR and kept in-frame beta chains. Each CDR3 protein appears once, grouped with its most common genes and DNA. In all, the sample holds more than 100,000 distinct CDR3 sequences, and roughly 23% of those were seen once. Over 9.5% of the sample comes from the top ten. Read against the paper, the sample's treatment or condition label means: allogeneic hematopoietic cell transplantation with graft depleted of TCRalphabeta T cells and CD19 B cells.

The source was PBMCs, mostly from graft donor cells, collected 180 days after TCRalphabeta/CD19-depleted stem cell transplant. The source of these receptors is a male patient aged 2 to 9 who had a stem cell transplant for chronic granulomatous disease, so the T cells may come from the graft donor.

The sample holds many counts of this clonotype. The chain joins TRBV20-1 to TRBJ2-4; D is uncertain. The CDR3 length is 14 residues. V was cut by 6 bases and J by 0 bases, with 12 bases left in between. CDR1 and CDR2 (germline): DFQATT, SNEGSKA (reference sequence). This CDR3 reads CSAQLYLAKNIQYF. The CDR3 DNA is TGCAGTGCCCAGTTGTACTTAGCCAAAAACATTCAGTACTTC.

This clonotype was seen more than once but under ten times. A much more abundant neighbour one base away suggests this may be a read error. The chain has TRBV5-1 and TRBJ2-4; D not certain. Germline CDR1 and CDR2: SGHRS and YFSETQ. CDR3 length: 16 residues. The chain's CDR3 is CASSLALIGTKNSQYF. The CDR3 DNA reads TGCGCCAGCAGCTTGGCCCTTATTGGAACCAAAAACAGTCAGTACTTC.

This rearrangement joins TRBV25-1 to TRBJ2-2, with 8 bases matching TRBD1. Germline V gene data show CDR1 as MGHDK and CDR2 as SYGVNS. This CDR3 has 15 residues. Trimming removed 4 bases from V and 3 bases from J; junction bases left unmatched: 4. Written as DNA, the CDR3 is TGTGCCAGCAGTGGCAGGGGGCCGGACACCGGGGAGCTGTTTTTT. Protein sequence: CASSGRGPDTGELFF. Supplemented by reference TRBV25-1 and TRBJ2-2, the full variable domain reads EADIYQTPRYLVIGTGKKITLECSQTMGHDKMYWYQQDPGMELHLIHYSYGVNSTEKGDLSSESTVSRIRTEHFPLTLESARPSHTSQYLCASSGRGPDTGELFFGEGSRLTVL.

V and J are TRBV9 and TRBJ2-3; 13 bases fit TRBD2. The CDR3 has 16 residues. Germline V gene data show CDR1 as SGDLS and CDR2 as YYNGEE. Losses at the gene ends were 4 bases for V and 7 bases for J; bases not matched to a gene: 9. The CDR3 spells CASSFRTSGSENTQYF. CDR3 in DNA: TGTGCCAGCAGCTTCAGGACTAGCGGGAGCGAAAATACGCAGTATTTT.

This clonotype was picked up many times. V gene TRBV3-1 combines with J gene TRBJ2-3, with D perhaps TRBD2 (5 bases). With 0 bases removed from V and 2 bases from J, the gap between germline ends came to 12 bases. Germline CDR1 and CDR2: LGHDT and YNNKEL (reference sequence). The CDR3 is 16 residues long. The CDR3 nucleotides are TGTGCCAGCAGCCAAGAGGCCAGCGGACCCACAGATACGCAGTATTTT. This codes for CASSQEASGPTDTQYF.

As for this clonotype: One base away lies a much larger clone, so this may be a sequencing read error. The rearrangement links TRBV4-1 to TRBJ2-7, with D possibly matching TRBD1 (6 bases). The CDR3 totals 16 residues. Germline-derived CDR1 and CDR2 are MGHRA and YSYEKL. With 0 bases removed from V and 0 bases from J, the gap between germline ends came to 12 bases. The CDR3: CASSQDPTGISYEQYF. The CDR3 nucleotides read TGCGCCAGCAGCCAAGATCCGACAGGAATCTCCTACGAGCAGTACTTC.

V gene TRBV27 combines with J gene TRBJ1-4; maybe TRBD1 (5 bases). V lost 6 bases and J lost 4, with 15 bases in between. Germline values: CDR1 MNHEY, CDR2 SMNVEV (reference sequence). This CDR3 has 15 residues. CDR3 amino acids: CASRARGVLNEKLFF. CDR3 DNA sequence: TGTGCCAGCAGGGCCCGAGGGGTCCTTAATGAAAAACTGTTTTTT.

This clonotype has only a few counts. Sequence at one end of the junction differs from germline and may be a read error. J is TRBJ2-5 and V is TRBV7-7; a possible D gene is TRBD1 (5 bases). CDR1 is SSHAT, CDR2 FNYEAQ, per germline (reference sequence). This CDR3 has 14 amino acids. The CDR3 coding sequence is TGTGCTAGCAGCTTGGGTGAGGTCCAAGGGGCCCAGTACTTC. It translates to CASSLGEVQGAQYF.

This clonotype was found once. A read error may account for a junction end that differs from germline. The V and J genes are TRBV18 and TRBJ1-1; D is uncertain. CDR1 KGHSH and CDR2 LQKENI come from the germline V gene. The CDR3 covers 13 residues. The CDR3 DNA reads TGTGCCAGCTCATCTCAGAAGAGCACTGACGCTTTCTTT. It encodes CASSSQKSTDAFF. Full variable domain (remainder filled in from reference TRBV18 and TRBJ1-1): NAGVMQNPRHLVRRRGQEARLRCSPMKGHSHVYWYRQLPEEGLKFMVYLQKENIIDESGMPKERFSAEFPKEGPSILRIQQVVRGDSAAYFCASSSQKSTDAFFGQGTRLTVV.

The sample holds many counts of this clonotype. The chain has TRBV7-2 and TRBJ2-7, with TRBD2 identical over 13 bases. V shed 3 bases and J 4 bases; nucleotides not matched to a gene: 3. CDR1 is SGHTA, CDR2 FQGNSA, per germline. The CDR3 is made up of 15 amino acids. CDR3 coding DNA: TGTGCCAGCAGCTTCACTAGCGGGGGGGCTTACGAGCAGTACTTC. Encoded protein: CASSFTSGGAYEQYF.

J is TRBJ2-1 and V is TRBV7-9; the match to TRBD2 covers 11 bases. Germline loops: CDR1 SEHNR, CDR2 FQNEAQ (reference sequence). CDR3 length: 15 amino acids. The ends lost 1 base at V and 5 bases at J; junction bases unmatched: 1. CDR3 bases: TGTGCCAGCAGCTTAGAGGGACTAGCGGACAATGAGCAGTTCTTC. It specifies CASSLEGLADNEQFF.

The chain couples TRBV20-1 to TRBJ2-4; D call uncertain. V dropped 6 bases and J dropped 0 bases, with 12 bases sitting between them. The CDR3 loop spans 14 amino acids. CDR1 is DFQATT and CDR2 is SNEGSKA in the germline V gene (reference sequence). In nucleotides, the CDR3 is TGCAGTGCCACTCAATCAATAGCCAAAAACATTCAGTACTTC. Translation gives CSATQSIAKNIQYF.

This clonotype was detected ten times or more. The chain is built from TRBV7-2 and TRBJ1-2, with D unresolved. Looked up from germline, CDR1 is SGHTA and CDR2 is FQGNSA. The V gene lost 3 bases and the J gene lost 4 bases, with 6 bases spanning the gap. CDR3 length: 12 residues. The CDR3 DNA reads TGTGCCAGCAGCTTTGAACTCTATGGCTACACCTTC. Translating gives CASSFELYGYTF. The full variable domain, in which reference TRBV7-2 and TRBJ1-2 provide the parts outside the CDR3, is GAGVSQSPSNKVTEKGKDVELRCDPISGHTALYWYRQSLGQGLEFLIYFQGNSAPDKSGLPSDRFSAERTGGSVSTLTIQRTQQEDSAVYLCASSFELYGYTFGSGTRLTVV.

The sample holds many counts of this clonotype. The chain couples TRBV20-1 to TRBJ2-5; unclear D gene. The V gene lost 4 bases and the J gene lost 5 bases, with 11 bases spanning the gap. CDR1 DFQATT and CDR2 SNEGSKA come from the germline V gene (reference sequence). There are 12 residues in the CDR3. CDR3 coding DNA: TGCAGTGCTACCCTCGACTGGGAGACCCAGTACTTC. Protein product: CSATLDWETQYF.

The table lists this clonotype with many counts. This sequence joins TRBV12-3 or TRBV12-4 and TRBJ2-1, with TRBD2 identical over 10 bases. This CDR3 has 14 amino acids. V was pared by 5 bases and J by 9 bases, with 7 bases of the junction left unmatched. CDR3 region: CASSPSGGFSEQFF. The DNA for the CDR3 is TGTGCCAGCAGTCCTAGCGGGGGTTTCAGTGAGCAGTTCTTC.

The chain has TRBV24-1 and TRBJ2-3; the D is unclear. Trimming removed 8 bases from V and 2 bases from J, with 7 bases in between. The CDR3 is 12 residues long. Germline CDR1 is KGHDR and CDR2 is SFDVKD. CDR3 region: CATTDDTDTQYF. The DNA of the CDR3 is TGTGCCACCACAGACGACACAGATACGCAGTATTTT.

The gene calls are TRBV15 and TRBJ2-1, with unresolved D. The CDR3 spans 13 residues. Per the germline V gene, CDR1 is LNHNV and CDR2 is YYDKDF (reference sequence). Trimming removed 0 bases from V and 9 bases from J, with 9 bases in between. This chain's CDR3 is CATSRERGFEQFF. In DNA, the CDR3 is TGTGCCACCAGCAGAGAACGAGGATTTGAGCAGTTCTTC.

This clonotype was found a few times. The chain joins TRBV12-3 or TRBV12-4 to TRBJ2-3; 10 bases map to TRBD2. The CDR3 consists of 14 residues. J lost 5 bases, V lost 5 bases, and 4 bases had no gene match. The CDR3 coding sequence is TGTGCCAGCAGTAGCGGGGGGGCTGTAGATACGCAGTATTTT. Translating gives CASSSGGAVDTQYF.

The rearrangement joins TRBV30 to TRBJ2-3; D gene ambiguous. The V gene's germline CDR1 is GTSNPN and CDR2 SVGIG (reference sequence). Trimming removed 0 bases from V and 6 bases from J, with 10 bases in between. There are 13 residues in the CDR3. The CDR3 coding sequence is TGTGCCTGGAGTGTACTTGTTGGGGATACGCAGTATTTT. It codes for CAWSVLVGDTQYF. Variable domain in full (rest from reference TRBV30 and TRBJ2-3): SQTIHQWPATLVQPVGSPLSLECTVEGTSNPNLYWYRQAAGRGLQLLFYSVGIGQISSEVPQNLSASRPQDRQFILSSKKLLLSDSGFYLCAWSVLVGDTQYFGPGTRLTVL.

This clonotype has at least ten counts. The V call is TRBV27, the J call TRBJ1-1, with a tentative D call TRBD1 (5 bases). This CDR3 contains 15 residues. V was trimmed by 3 bases and J by 0 bases, leaving 11 bases between them. Germline V CDR1 and CDR2: MNHEY, SMNVEV (reference sequence). CDR3 in DNA: TGTGCCAGCAGTTTTAGGCAGGGCATGAACACTGAAGCTTTCTTT. Protein: CASSFRQGMNTEAFF.

The sample holds one count of this clonotype. The rearrangement joins TRBV12-3 or TRBV12-4 to TRBJ2-7; the D call may be TRBD1 or TRBD2 (5 bases each). The CDR3 spans 15 residues. V was shortened by 5 bases and J by 3 bases, with 17 bases between the two germline ends. This CDR3 is CASSLWVGEFYEQYF. The CDR3 bases are TGTGCCAGCAGTCTCTGGGTGGGGGAGTTCTACGAGCAGTACTTC.